The clone carrying this T cell receptor beta chain was seen only once. Its antigen is unidentified. Method: immunoSEQ multiplex PCR; TCRdb's copy keeps in-frame clones and lacks some. The table shows tens of thousands of clones, with about 78% occurring only once. This entry comes from a study of radiotherapy plus CTLA-4 blockade in lung cancer. Looking at the study overall: The study recorded objective responses in around a sixth of patients and disease control in approximately 29%. Study outcomes and limitations: Together with interferon-beta, which increased in serum after radiation, early dynamic changes in blood T cell clones were reportedly the best predictors of response. Clones derived from tumor TCRs expanded in blood after radiotherapy plus ipilimumab.

The V and J ends lost 0 bases and 11 bases respectively, with 11 bases between them. The V gene's germline CDR1 is SGHTA and CDR2 FQGNSA. The CDR3 covers 13 residues. Sequenced material: peripheral blood, taken from a patient treated with radiotherapy plus ipilimumab. The sequence was collected from a human donor with non-small cell lung cancer who had a partial response to radiotherapy plus ipilimumab. Some clones in this sample may be carry-over from other donors' samples. The chain uses TRBV7-2 and TRBJ2-1; TRBD2 is a possible D gene (6 bases). The CDR3 DNA is TGTGCCAGCAGCTTAGCCCCCGCGGGACAGCAGTTCTTC. Residues: CASSLAPAGQQFF.